This entry features one T cell receptor (beta chain) sequence. Its antigen remains unidentified. The CDR3 spans 13 residues. V lost 7 bases, J lost 8 bases, and 9 bases stayed unmatched. These data belong to a study of post-analysis software for immune sequencing data. For the study at large: Patients with relapsing-remitting, secondary progressive and progressive-relapsing multiple sclerosis courses were all represented.

Study outcomes and limitations: Comparison of patients with controls showed five or six TRBV segments more frequent in patients, TRBV5-6, TRBV5-1 and TRBV20-1 among them. With F measure, samples from one preparation batch clustered together strongly. Patients with multiple sclerosis recorded significantly lower normalized Chao1 diversity than controls, the study found.

Researchers reported that TCR beta cDNA libraries carried unique molecular identifiers. The authors obtained some 500,000 cDNA molecules from approximately 0.95 to 9.8 million T cells. TCRdb re-analysed the PCR reads in MiXCR, keeping a single row per CDR3 protein. This sample yields 750,000 to 950,000 distinct CDR3 sequences, of which about 45% are seen a single time; over 4.5% belongs to the top ten. The sequence was collected from a girl aged 5 to 17 with multiple sclerosis. The sequenced sample consisted of blood. The rearrangement uses TRBV12-3 or TRBV12-4 and TRBJ2-3, with 7 bases identical to TRBD2. CDR3 region: CASNPTGGGTQYF. The CDR3, as DNA: TGTGCCAGCAACCCAACAGGCGGGGGTACGCAGTATTTT.